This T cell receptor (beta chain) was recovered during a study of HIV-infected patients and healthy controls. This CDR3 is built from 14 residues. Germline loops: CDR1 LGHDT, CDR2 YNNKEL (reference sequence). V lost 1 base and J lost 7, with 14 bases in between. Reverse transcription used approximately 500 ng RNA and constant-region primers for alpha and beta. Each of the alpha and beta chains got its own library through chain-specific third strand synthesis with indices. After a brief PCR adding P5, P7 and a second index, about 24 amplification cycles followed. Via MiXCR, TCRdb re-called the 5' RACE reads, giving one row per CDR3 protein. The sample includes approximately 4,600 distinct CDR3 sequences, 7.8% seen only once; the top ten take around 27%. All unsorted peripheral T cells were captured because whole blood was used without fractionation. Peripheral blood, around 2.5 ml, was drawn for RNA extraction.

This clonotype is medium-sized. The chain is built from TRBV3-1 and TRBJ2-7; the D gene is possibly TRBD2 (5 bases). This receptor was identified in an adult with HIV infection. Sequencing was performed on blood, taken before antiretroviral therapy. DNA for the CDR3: TGTGCCAGCAGCCAAGGACCGGTGACTACGGAGCAGTACTTC. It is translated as CASSQGPVTTEQYF.